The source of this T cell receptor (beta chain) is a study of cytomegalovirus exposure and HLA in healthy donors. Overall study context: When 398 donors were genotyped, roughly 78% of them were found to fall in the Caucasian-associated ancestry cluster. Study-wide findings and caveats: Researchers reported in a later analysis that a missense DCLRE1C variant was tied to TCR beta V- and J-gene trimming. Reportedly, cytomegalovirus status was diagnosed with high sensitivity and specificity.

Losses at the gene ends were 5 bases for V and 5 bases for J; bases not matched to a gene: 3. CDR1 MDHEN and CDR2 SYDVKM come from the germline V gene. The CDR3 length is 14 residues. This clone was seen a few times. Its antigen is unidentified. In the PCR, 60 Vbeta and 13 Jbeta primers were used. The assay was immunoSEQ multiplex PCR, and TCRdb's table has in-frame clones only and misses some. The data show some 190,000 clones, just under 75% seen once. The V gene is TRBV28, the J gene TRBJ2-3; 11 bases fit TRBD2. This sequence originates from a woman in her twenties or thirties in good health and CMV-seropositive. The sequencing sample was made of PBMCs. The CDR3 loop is CASSGGLAVDTQYF. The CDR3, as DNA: TGTGCCAGCAGTGGGGGACTAGCGGTAGATACGCAGTATTTT.